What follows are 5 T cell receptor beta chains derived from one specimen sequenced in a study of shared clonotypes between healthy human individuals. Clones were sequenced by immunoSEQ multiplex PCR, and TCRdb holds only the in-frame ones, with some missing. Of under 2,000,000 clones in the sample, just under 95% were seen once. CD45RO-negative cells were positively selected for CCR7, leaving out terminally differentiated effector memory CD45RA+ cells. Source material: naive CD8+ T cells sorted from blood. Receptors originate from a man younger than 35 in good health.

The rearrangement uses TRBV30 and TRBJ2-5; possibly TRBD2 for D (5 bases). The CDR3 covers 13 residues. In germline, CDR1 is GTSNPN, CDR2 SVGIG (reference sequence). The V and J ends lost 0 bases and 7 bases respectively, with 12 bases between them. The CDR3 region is CAWSVGSGWTQYF. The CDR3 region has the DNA TGTGCCTGGAGTGTAGGGTCGGGGTGGACCCAGTACTTC. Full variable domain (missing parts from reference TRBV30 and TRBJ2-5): SQTIHQWPATLVQPVGSPLSLECTVEGTSNPNLYWYRQAAGRGLQLLFYSVGIGQISSEVPQNLSASRPQDRQFILSSKKLLLSDSGFYLCAWSVGSGWTQYFGPGTRLLVL.

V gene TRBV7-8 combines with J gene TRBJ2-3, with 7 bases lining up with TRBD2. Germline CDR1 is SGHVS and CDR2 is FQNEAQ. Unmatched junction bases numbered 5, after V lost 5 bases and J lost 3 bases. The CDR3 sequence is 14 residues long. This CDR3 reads CASSRDYRTDTQYF. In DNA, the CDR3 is TGTGCCAGCAGCCGGGACTATAGAACAGATACGCAGTATTTT.

The CDR3 DNA follows: TGTGCCAGCATCAGGACAGGGGGCGGAACAGATACGCAGTATTTT. It yields the protein CASIRTGGGTDTQYF. The chain joins TRBV28 to TRBJ2-3, with TRBD1 matching over 11 bases. The CDR3 runs 15 residues. V lost 7 bases to trimming and J lost 3 bases; unmatched junction nucleotides: 6. The germline CDR1 and CDR2 sequences are MDHEN and SYDVKM.

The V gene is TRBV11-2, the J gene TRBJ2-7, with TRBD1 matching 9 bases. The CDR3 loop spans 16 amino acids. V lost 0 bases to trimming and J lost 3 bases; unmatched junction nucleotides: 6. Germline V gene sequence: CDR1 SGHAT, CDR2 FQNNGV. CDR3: CASSLDVGQGYYEQYF. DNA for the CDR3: TGTGCCAGCAGCTTAGATGTGGGACAGGGTTACTACGAGCAGTACTTC.

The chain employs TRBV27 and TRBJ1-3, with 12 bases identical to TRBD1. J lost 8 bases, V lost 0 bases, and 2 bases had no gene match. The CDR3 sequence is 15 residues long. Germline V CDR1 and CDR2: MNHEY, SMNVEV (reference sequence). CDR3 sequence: CASSLSGQGADTIYF. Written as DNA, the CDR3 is TGTGCCAGCAGTTTATCGGGACAGGGGGCGGACACCATATATTTT.